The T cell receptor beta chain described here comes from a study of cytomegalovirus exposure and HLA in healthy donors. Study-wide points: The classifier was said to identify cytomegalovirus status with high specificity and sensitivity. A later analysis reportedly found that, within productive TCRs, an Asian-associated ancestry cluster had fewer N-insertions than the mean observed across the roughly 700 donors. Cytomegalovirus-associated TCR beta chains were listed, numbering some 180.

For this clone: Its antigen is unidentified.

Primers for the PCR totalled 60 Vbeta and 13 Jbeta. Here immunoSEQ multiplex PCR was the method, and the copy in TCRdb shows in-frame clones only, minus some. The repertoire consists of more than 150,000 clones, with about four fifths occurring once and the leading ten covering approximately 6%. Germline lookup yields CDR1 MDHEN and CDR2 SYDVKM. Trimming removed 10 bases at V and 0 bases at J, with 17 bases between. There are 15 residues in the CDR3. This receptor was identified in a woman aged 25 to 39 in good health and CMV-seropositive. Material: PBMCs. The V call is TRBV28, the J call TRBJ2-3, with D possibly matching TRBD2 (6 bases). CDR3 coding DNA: TGTGCCACCTCATCGCGGGGTGCTAGCACAGATACGCAGTATTTT. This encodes CATSSRGASTDTQYF.